This passage covers 29 T cell receptor beta chains from one sample sequenced in a study of T-cell reconstitution after alpha-beta-depleted transplantation in children. Unique molecular identifiers featured in how the TCRbeta library was prepared. One entry per CDR3 protein results from TCRdb running MiXCR on the PCR reads. The sample records 100,000 to 130,000 distinct CDR3 sequences, 5.5% to 7% being singletons. The source material was PBMCs, mostly from graft donor cells, sampled 360 days after TCRalphabeta/CD19-depleted stem cell transplant. The receptor set was obtained from a male patient aged 2-10 years who had a stem cell transplant for acute lymphoblastic leukemia, so the T cells may come from the graft donor.

This clonotype showed up many times. The rearrangement uses TRBV20-1 and TRBJ2-1; perhaps TRBD2 as D (5 bases). The germline gives CDR1 DFQATT, CDR2 SNEGSKA (reference sequence). The CDR3 sequence is 14 residues long. The V and J ends lost 3 bases and 7 bases respectively, with 16 bases between them. Here the CDR3 DNA reads TGCAGTGCTAGGGAGGACCGCCCTCTGAATGAGCAGTTCTTC. Translated, it gives CSAREDRPLNEQFF.

Ten or more counts support this clonotype. This chain uses TRBV4-3 with TRBJ2-3; D not certain. Germline values: CDR1 LGHNA, CDR2 YSLEER. This CDR3 has 15 amino acids. Trimming shortened V by 2 bases and J by 0 bases, and 9 bases separated the two germline ends. The CDR3 reads CASSQWLGSTDTQYF. CDR3 sequence (DNA): TGCGCCAGCAGCCAATGGCTAGGGAGCACAGATACGCAGTATTTT.

The V call is TRBV9, the J call TRBJ2-7; D may be TRBD1 (6 bases). CDR3 size: 14 residues. Trimming took 3 bases from V and 3 from J, leaving 13 bases between them. Looked up from germline, CDR1 is SGDLS and CDR2 is YYNGEE. Written as DNA, the CDR3 is TGTGCCAGCAGCGCCACAGGGTCCCACTACGAGCAGTACTTC. It is translated as CASSATGSHYEQYF.

This clonotype was counted only a few times. The V gene is TRBV20-1, the J gene TRBJ1-5; TRBD1 might be the D (5 bases). This CDR3 comprises 14 residues. V dropped 0 bases and J dropped 5 bases, with 11 bases sitting between them. Germline V gene data show CDR1 as DFQATT and CDR2 as SNEGSKA (reference sequence). The CDR3 DNA follows: TGCAGTGCTAGAGACCGGGACTCCTATCAGCCCCAGCATTTT. Encoded protein: CSARDRDSYQPQHF.

This clonotype came up a few times. The chain joins TRBV7-9 to TRBJ2-4; D possibly uses TRBD1 or TRBD2 (7 bases each). V shed 5 bases and J shed 2 bases, with 13 bases lying between them. This CDR3 is built from 15 residues. Germline-derived CDR1 and CDR2 are SEHNR and FQNEAQ (reference sequence). The CDR3 loop is CASSGGRGPKNIQYF. The CDR3 nucleotides are TGTGCCAGCAGCGGGGGGAGGGGGCCCAAAAACATTCAGTACTTC.

At least ten counts were recorded for this clonotype. The chain combines TRBV4-3 with TRBJ2-1; no reliable D call. Between the trimmed V and J ends, which lost 3 bases and 0 bases, there was a span of 15 bases. Looked up from germline, CDR1 is LGHNA and CDR2 is YSLEER. The CDR3 runs to 17 residues. The CDR3 DNA is TGCGCCAGCAGCCATGAAAGAGTGGCGAACTCCTACAATGAGCAGTTCTTC. Amino acids: CASSHERVANSYNEQFF.

The CDR3 protein is CASSEPQWELFF. CDR3 nucleotide sequence: TGTGCCAGCAGCGAACCCCAATGGGAGCTGTTTTTT. V is TRBV7-2 and J is TRBJ2-2; D not resolved. The V gene lost 5 bases and the J gene lost 9 bases, with 10 bases spanning the gap. The germline V gene has CDR1 SGHTA and CDR2 FQGNSA. The CDR3 consists of 12 residues.

The J gene is TRBJ2-5, the V gene TRBV6-2 or TRBV6-3, with a weak D call TRBD1 (6 bases). With 4 bases removed from V and 4 bases from J, the gap between germline ends came to 10 bases. Germline assignment: CDR1 MNHEY and CDR2 SVGEGT. The CDR3 is made up of 13 amino acids. CDR3 amino acids: CASSSRGRETQYF. The CDR3, as DNA: TGTGCCAGCAGTTCCAGGGGAAGAGAGACCCAGTACTTC.

V usage is TRBV7-3 and J usage is TRBJ2-3; 11 nucleotides align to TRBD1. V lost 4 bases to trimming and J lost 1 base; unmatched junction nucleotides: 1. The V gene's germline CDR1 is SGHTA and CDR2 FQGTGA. The CDR3 is 15 amino acids. CDR3 loop: CASSWGQGGTDTQYF. As DNA, the CDR3 is TGTGCCAGCAGCTGGGGACAGGGGGGCACAGATACGCAGTATTTT.

This clonotype came up a few times. The V call is TRBV6-6, the J call TRBJ1-1; D unresolved. This CDR3 has 11 residues. V gave up 8 bases and J gave up 6 bases, with 10 bases separating them. In germline, CDR1 is MNHNY, CDR2 SVGAGI (reference sequence). In nucleotides, the CDR3 is TGTGCCAGCCAGTCCGCGCCTGAAGCTTTCTTT. This codes for CASQSAPEAFF.

In this sample, this clonotype turned up many times. The rearrangement uses TRBV28 and TRBJ2-7; tentatively, D is TRBD1 (5 bases). The CDR3 has 13 residues. Germline assignment: CDR1 MDHEN and CDR2 SYDVKM. V dropped 4 bases and J dropped 1 base, with 8 bases sitting between them. The CDR3 DNA sequence: TGTGCCAGCAGTTCTAGGGGTTCCTACGAGCAGTACTTC. Translating gives CASSSRGSYEQYF.

The V gene is TRBV12-3 or TRBV12-4, the J gene TRBJ2-5; D may be TRBD1 or TRBD2 (5 bases each). CDR3 length equals 14 residues. Trimming pared 3 bases from V and 4 bases from J, leaving 12 bases between. CDR3 loop: CASSFRGAGETQYF. DNA for the CDR3: TGTGCCAGCAGTTTTAGAGGGGCGGGAGAGACCCAGTACTTC.

The chain is built from TRBV9 and TRBJ2-3; TRBD2 is a possible D gene (6 bases). This CDR3 has 14 amino acids. CDR1 SGDLS and CDR2 YYNGEE come from the germline V gene. V dropped 5 bases and J dropped 4 bases, with 14 bases sitting between them. CDR3 nucleotides: TGTGCCAGCAGACGAGGGAGGTGGCCAGATACGCAGTATTTT. Its translation: CASRRGRWPDTQYF.

This clonotype was recorded a few times. A read error may produce the germline difference seen at one junction end. The chain links TRBV2 to TRBJ2-7; no clear D. Germline values: CDR1 SNHLY, CDR2 FYNNEI. This CDR3 is built from 11 residues. In DNA form, the CDR3 reads TGTGCCACCAGTGTCGGCCACGAGCAGTACTTC. It yields the protein CATSVGHEQYF.

This clonotype was seen at least ten times. The chain links TRBV2 to TRBJ2-5, with D hard to call. This CDR3 comprises 12 residues. Trimming took 6 bases from V and 5 from J, leaving 10 bases between them. Germline values: CDR1 SNHLY, CDR2 FYNNEI. The CDR3: CASRKGSETQYF. The CDR3 nucleotides are TGTGCCAGCAGAAAGGGTTCGGAGACCCAGTACTTC.

This clonotype was detected ten times or more. The junction shows a germline mismatch at one end, possibly a read error. CDR3 loop: CASSLGGYNEQFF. The CDR3 region has the DNA TGTGCCAGCAGCCTAGGGGGGTACAATGAGCAGTTCTTC. This chain uses TRBV5-1 with TRBJ2-1; D possibly uses TRBD1 or TRBD2 (6 bases each). Germline-derived CDR1 and CDR2 are SGHRS and YFSETQ. This CDR3 has 13 residues.

Only a few counts were recorded for this clonotype. This chain joins TRBV4-3 and TRBJ1-2; no reliable D call. V dropped 1 base and J dropped 0 bases, with 12 bases sitting between them. The CDR3 runs to 16 residues. Germline assignment: CDR1 LGHNA and CDR2 YSLEER. CDR3 protein: CASSQVNSGTNYGYTF. In DNA form, the CDR3 reads TGCGCCAGCAGCCAAGTAAACTCAGGAACTAACTATGGCTACACCTTC.

This clonotype appeared many times. CDR3: CASSILAGWYNEQFF. The CDR3 nucleotides read TGTGCCAGCAGTATCCTAGCGGGATGGTACAATGAGCAGTTCTTC. The chain combines TRBV3-1 with TRBJ2-1; the match to TRBD2 covers 9 bases. Germline values: CDR1 LGHDT, CDR2 YNNKEL (reference sequence). The CDR3 extends over 15 amino acids. V was clipped by 6 bases and J by 4 bases; unmatched bases: 7.

This sequence joins TRBV20-1 and TRBJ2-4, with 12 positions matching TRBD2. The CDR3 has 15 residues. The germline CDR1 and CDR2 sequences are DFQATT and SNEGSKA (reference sequence). V lost 6 bases to trimming and J lost 1 base; unmatched junction nucleotides: 4. The CDR3 spells CSAALAGGAKNIQYF. The CDR3, as DNA: TGCAGTGCCGCACTAGCGGGGGGCGCCAAAAACATTCAGTACTTC.

This clonotype was seen at least ten times. The chain joins TRBV2 to TRBJ1-5; D is unclear. CDR1 is SNHLY and CDR2 is FYNNEI in the germline V gene. The CDR3 runs to 15 residues. The V end was cut by 0 bases, the J end by 5 bases, with 11 bases between. The CDR3 sequence is CASSEAALNYQPQHF. In DNA, the CDR3 is TGTGCCAGCAGTGAAGCGGCCCTTAATTATCAGCCCCAGCATTTT.

This clonotype appeared many times. The chain is built from TRBV9 and TRBJ1-1; TRBD1 matches 7 bases. The CDR3 length is 15 residues. Germline CDR1 SGDLS, CDR2 YYNGEE. V trimming: 0 bases; J trimming: 0 bases; junction bases outside the gene matches: 2. Here the CDR3 DNA reads TGTGCCAGCAGCGTAGGTGACAGGGTGAACACTGAAGCTTTCTTT. Protein product: CASSVGDRVNTEAFF.

This chain joins TRBV11-2 and TRBJ2-2, with 7 bases lining up with TRBD1. V trimming: 6 bases; J trimming: 0 bases; junction bases outside the gene matches: 4. CDR3 length equals 15 residues. Germline V gene data show CDR1 as SGHAT and CDR2 as FQNNGV. This CDR3 is CASRGQAPNTGELFF. The CDR3 nucleotides read TGTGCCAGCAGAGGACAGGCGCCGAACACCGGGGAGCTGTTTTTT.

This clonotype has at least ten counts. This chain connects TRBV15 to TRBJ2-3; no clear D gene. Trimming pared 3 bases from V and 9 bases from J, leaving 13 bases between. CDR1 and CDR2 from the germline V gene are LNHNV and YYDKDF (reference sequence). This CDR3 has 13 amino acids. CDR3 sequence reads: CATSSRILRTQYF. The DNA of the CDR3 is TGTGCCACCAGCAGCCGGATCTTACGAACGCAGTATTTT.

Ten or more counts support this clonotype. This chain joins TRBV14 and TRBJ2-7; 7 nucleotides agree with TRBD1. Germline V gene lookup returns CDR1 SGHDN and CDR2 FVKESK. Trimming cost V 4 bases and J 2 bases; bases outside gene matches: 11. The CDR3 length is 16 residues. CDR3 amino acids: CASSLLGGRYPYEQYF. DNA for the CDR3: TGTGCCAGCAGCCTATTAGGGGGCAGGTATCCCTACGAGCAGTACTTC.

About this clonotype: This could be a read error, since a much larger clone is one nucleotide away. This chain uses TRBV6-5 with TRBJ2-2; a weak D match, TRBD2 (5 bases). This CDR3 has 14 residues. Looked up from germline, CDR1 is MNHEY and CDR2 is SVGAGI. This CDR3 reads CASGYSQEAGELFF. The CDR3 coding sequence is TGTGCCAGCGGTTACTCCCAGGAGGCCGGGGAGCTGTTTTTT.

The rearrangement uses TRBV18 and TRBJ2-2, with 9 bases that match TRBD1. V gave up 3 bases and J gave up 5 bases; unmatched junction bases: 7. CDR3 size: 16 residues. Germline CDR1 KGHSH, CDR2 LQKENI. The CDR3 is CASSPAGQGPTGELFF. Here the CDR3 DNA reads TGTGCCAGCTCACCGGCGGGACAGGGCCCAACCGGGGAGCTGTTTTTT.

This clonotype was seen at least ten times. V is TRBV5-6 and J is TRBJ2-1; 7 bases match TRBD2. V trimming: 1 base; J trimming: 3 bases; junction bases outside the gene matches: 7. This CDR3 has 16 amino acids. Germline V gene data show CDR1 as SGHDT and CDR2 as YYEEEE. CDR3 sequence (DNA): TGTGCCAGCAGCTTGTTTAGACTAGCTAACTACAATGAGCAGTTCTTC. Its translation is CASSLFRLANYNEQFF. The full variable domain, its missing parts supplied by reference TRBV5-6 and TRBJ2-1, is DAGVTQSPTHLIKTRGQQVTLRCSPKSGHDTVSWYQQALGQGPQFIFQYYEEEERQRGNFPDRFSGHQFPNYSSELNVNALLLGDSALYLCASSLFRLANYNEQFFGPGTRLTVL.

This clonotype was picked up many times. V and J are TRBV14 and TRBJ2-7; D might be TRBD1 (6 bases). Germline CDR1 reads SGHDN; CDR2 reads FVKESK. V lost 1 base and J lost 4, with 11 bases in between. The CDR3 is made up of 14 amino acids. The CDR3 region is CASSQGQGPYEQYF. In DNA, the CDR3 is TGTGCCAGCAGCCAAGGGCAGGGGCCATACGAGCAGTACTTC.

V usage is TRBV7-9 and J usage is TRBJ2-5; 7 nucleotides agree with TRBD1. The CDR3 has 14 amino acids. The germline V gene has CDR1 SEHNR and CDR2 FQNEAQ (reference sequence). After removal of 4 bases from V and 5 bases from J, the junction contained 7 bases not matched to a gene. This CDR3 reads CASSSTGVRETQYF. Written as DNA, the CDR3 is TGTGCCAGCAGCTCCACAGGGGTGCGGGAGACCCAGTACTTC.